This passage covers 6 T cell receptor beta chains from one sample sequenced in a study of blood T cell repertoires in COVID-19. Assay used: immunoSEQ multiplex PCR; TCRdb lists only in-frame clones, some missing. The sample has some 29,000 clones, roughly 84% seen once. The source material was peripheral blood. These receptors were obtained from a man at least 80 years old with active COVID-19.

This clone was seen a few times. This chain uses TRBV5-6 with TRBJ2-2; the D gene is possibly TRBD2 (7 bases). The germline V gene encodes CDR1 SGHDT and CDR2 YYEEEE. V dropped 4 bases and J dropped 3 bases, with 22 bases sitting between them. CDR3 length: 18 residues. CDR3 sequence (DNA): TGTGCCAGCAGCCCTAGGGGGGGGCACCGCCGATACACCGGGGAGCTGTTTTTT. Translated: CASSPRGGHRRYTGELFF.

The chain uses TRBV19 and TRBJ1-2; no reliable D call. Germline values: CDR1 LNHDA, CDR2 SQIVND (reference sequence). The CDR3 consists of 15 residues. Trimming shortened V by 2 bases and J by 5 bases, and 15 bases separated the two germline ends. The CDR3 protein is CASSITQATIYGYTF. CDR3 coding DNA: TGTGCCAGTAGTATAACCCAGGCGACGATATATGGCTACACCTTC.

The chain is built from TRBV24-1 and TRBJ2-2; D is undetermined. This CDR3 contains 14 residues. Germline CDR1 and CDR2: KGHDR and SFDVKD. The V end was cut by 5 bases, the J end by 2 bases, with 8 bases between. The CDR3 here is CATSASVNTGELFF. The CDR3 bases are TGTGCCACCAGTGCGTCGGTTAACACCGGGGAGCTGTTTTTT.

The CDR3 nucleotides are TGTGCCAGCAGTAAACCGGGACAGTTTGGCGGGGAGCTGTTTTTT. It encodes CASSKPGQFGGELFF. The genes are TRBV6-5 and TRBJ2-2; 7 bases fit TRBD1. This CDR3 spans 15 amino acids. With 5 bases clipped from V and 7 bases from J, the junction kept 10 bases outside the gene matches. Germline CDR1 MNHEY, CDR2 SVGAGI.

V usage is TRBV18 and J usage is TRBJ2-7, with no clear D. The V and J ends lost 3 bases and 5 bases respectively, with 11 bases between them. Germline CDR1 KGHSH, CDR2 LQKENI. This CDR3 is 13 amino acids long. The DNA for the CDR3 is TGTGCCAGCTCACCGACCCCCCGGGACGAGCAGTACTTC. Translating it yields CASSPTPRDEQYF.

The gene calls are TRBV19 and TRBJ1-2; D remains unclear. From germline, CDR1 is LNHDA and CDR2 SQIVND (reference sequence). Trimming pared 3 bases from V and 5 bases from J, leaving 4 bases between. This CDR3 has 11 residues. The CDR3 sequence is CASSMRYGYTF. In nucleotides, the CDR3 is TGTGCCAGTAGTATGCGGTATGGCTACACCTTC. The variable domain in full, completed from reference TRBV19 and TRBJ1-2, reads DGGITQSPKYLFRKEGQNVTLSCEQNLNHDAMYWYRQDPGQGLRLIYYSQIVNDFQKGDIAEGYSVSREKKESFPLTVTSAQKNPTAFYLCASSMRYGYTFGSGTRLTVV.